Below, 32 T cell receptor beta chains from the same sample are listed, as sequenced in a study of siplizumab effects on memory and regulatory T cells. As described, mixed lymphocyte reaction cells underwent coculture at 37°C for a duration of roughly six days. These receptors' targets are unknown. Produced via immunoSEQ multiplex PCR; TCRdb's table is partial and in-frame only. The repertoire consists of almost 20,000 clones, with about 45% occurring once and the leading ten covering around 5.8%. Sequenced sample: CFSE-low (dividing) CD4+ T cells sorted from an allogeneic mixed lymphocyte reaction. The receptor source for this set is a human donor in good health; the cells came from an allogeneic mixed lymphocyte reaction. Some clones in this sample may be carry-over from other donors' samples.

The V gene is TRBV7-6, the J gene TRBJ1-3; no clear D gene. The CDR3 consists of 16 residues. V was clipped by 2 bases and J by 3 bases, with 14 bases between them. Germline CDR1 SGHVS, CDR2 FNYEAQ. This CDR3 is CASSLRIGPGGNTIYF. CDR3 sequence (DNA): TGTGCCAGCAGCTTACGAATCGGGCCTGGTGGAAACACCATATATTTT.

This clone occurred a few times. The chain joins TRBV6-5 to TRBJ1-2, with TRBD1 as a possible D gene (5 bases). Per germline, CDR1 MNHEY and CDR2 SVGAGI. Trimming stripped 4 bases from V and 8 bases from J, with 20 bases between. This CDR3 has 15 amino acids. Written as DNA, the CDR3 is TGTGCCAGCAGTTGGGGGACGGAGCGCTTGGGGGGCTACACCTTC. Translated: CASSWGTERLGGYTF.

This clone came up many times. The CDR3 region is CASSLATTGRINYGYTF. The CDR3 DNA sequence: TGCGCCAGCAGCTTGGCCACCACGGGACGGATAAACTATGGCTACACCTTC. The rearrangement uses TRBV5-1 and TRBJ1-2, with D perhaps matching TRBD1 (5 bases). This CDR3 region has 17 residues. V lost 0 bases and J 2 bases, leaving 17 bases between the germline ends. Germline V lookup: CDR1 SGHRS, CDR2 YFSETQ.

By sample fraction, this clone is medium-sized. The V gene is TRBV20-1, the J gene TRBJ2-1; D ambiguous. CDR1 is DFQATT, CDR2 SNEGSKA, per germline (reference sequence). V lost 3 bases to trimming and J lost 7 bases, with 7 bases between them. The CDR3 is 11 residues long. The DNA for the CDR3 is TGCAGTGCTAGGAAAGGAAATGAGCAGTTCTTC. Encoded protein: CSARKGNEQFF.

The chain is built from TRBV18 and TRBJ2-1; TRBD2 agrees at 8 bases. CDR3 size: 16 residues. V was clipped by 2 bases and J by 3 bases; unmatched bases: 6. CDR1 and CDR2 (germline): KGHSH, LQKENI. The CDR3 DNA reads TGTGCCAGCTCACCATGGTCCGGGACTAGCTACAATGAGCAGTTCTTC. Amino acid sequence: CASSPWSGTSYNEQFF.

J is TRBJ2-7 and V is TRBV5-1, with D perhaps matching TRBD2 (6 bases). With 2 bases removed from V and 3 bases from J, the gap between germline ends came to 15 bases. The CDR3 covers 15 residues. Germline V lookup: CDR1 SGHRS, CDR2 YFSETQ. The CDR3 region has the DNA TGCGCCAGCAGCTTAATAGGGGACTTGGGCTACGAGCAGTACTTC. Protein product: CASSLIGDLGYEQYF.

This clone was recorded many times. CDR3 bases: TGCAGCGTTGATCAGGGGGGCCCCTACAATGAGCAGTTCTTC. Amino acids: CSVDQGGPYNEQFF. This sequence joins TRBV29-1 and TRBJ2-1; the D gene is possibly TRBD1 (7 bases). Per the germline V gene, CDR1 is SQVTM and CDR2 is ANQGSEA. The CDR3 is 14 amino acids. V dropped 3 bases and J dropped 2 bases, with 11 bases sitting between them.

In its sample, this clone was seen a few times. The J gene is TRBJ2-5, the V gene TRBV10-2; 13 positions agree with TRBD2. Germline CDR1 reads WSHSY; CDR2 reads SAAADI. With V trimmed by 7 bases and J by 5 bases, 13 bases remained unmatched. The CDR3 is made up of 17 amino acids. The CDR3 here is CASNERGLAGKVETQYF. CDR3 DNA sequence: TGCGCCAGCAACGAAAGGGGACTAGCGGGGAAAGTGGAGACCCAGTACTTC.

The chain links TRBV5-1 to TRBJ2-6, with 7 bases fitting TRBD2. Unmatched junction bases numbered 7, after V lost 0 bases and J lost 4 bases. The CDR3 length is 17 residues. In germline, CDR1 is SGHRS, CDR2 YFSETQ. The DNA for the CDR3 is TGCGCCAGCAGCTTGGGCACGTCGGGAGGAGGGGCCAACGTCCTGACTTTC. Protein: CASSLGTSGGGANVLTF.

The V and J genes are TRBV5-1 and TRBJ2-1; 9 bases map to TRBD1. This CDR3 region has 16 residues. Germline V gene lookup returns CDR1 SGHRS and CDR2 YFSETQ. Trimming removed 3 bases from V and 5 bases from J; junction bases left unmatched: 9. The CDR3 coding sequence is TGCGCCAGCAGCTCGGGCACAGGGGGCGCACACAATGAGCAGTTCTTC. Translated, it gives CASSSGTGGAHNEQFF.

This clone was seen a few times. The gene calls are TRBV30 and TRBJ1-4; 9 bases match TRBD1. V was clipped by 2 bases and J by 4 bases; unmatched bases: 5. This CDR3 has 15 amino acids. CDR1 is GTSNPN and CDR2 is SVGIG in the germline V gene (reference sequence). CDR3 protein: CAWSMRQGVNEKLFF. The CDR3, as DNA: TGTGCCTGGAGTATGCGACAGGGGGTTAATGAAAAACTGTTTTTT. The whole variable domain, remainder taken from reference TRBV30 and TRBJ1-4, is SQTIHQWPATLVQPVGSPLSLECTVEGTSNPNLYWYRQAAGRGLQLLFYSVGIGQISSEVPQNLSASRPQDRQFILSSKKLLLSDSGFYLCAWSMRQGVNEKLFFGSGTQLSVL.

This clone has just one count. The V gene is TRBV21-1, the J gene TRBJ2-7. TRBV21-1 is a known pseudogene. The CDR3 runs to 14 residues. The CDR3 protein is CATKYGPHSYEQYF. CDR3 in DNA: TGTGCCACCAAGTACGGACCTCACTCCTACGAGCAGTACTTC.

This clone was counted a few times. DNA of the CDR3: TGTGCCAGCAGCCGAGGGGGGCCTTTCGGCGAGCAGTACTTC. Protein product: CASSRGGPFGEQYF. This sequence joins TRBV6-1 and TRBJ2-7; tentatively, D is TRBD1 or TRBD2 (6 bases each). The germline gives CDR1 MNHNS, CDR2 SASEGT. This CDR3 has 14 residues. V lost 6 bases and J lost 6, with 18 bases in between.

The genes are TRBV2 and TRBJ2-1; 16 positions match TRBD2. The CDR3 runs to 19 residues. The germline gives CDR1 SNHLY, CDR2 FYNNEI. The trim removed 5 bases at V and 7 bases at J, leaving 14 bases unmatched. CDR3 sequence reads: CASSKPGLAGGVVGNEQFF. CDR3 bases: TGTGCCAGCAGTAAACCGGGACTAGCGGGAGGGGTAGTTGGGAATGAGCAGTTCTTC.

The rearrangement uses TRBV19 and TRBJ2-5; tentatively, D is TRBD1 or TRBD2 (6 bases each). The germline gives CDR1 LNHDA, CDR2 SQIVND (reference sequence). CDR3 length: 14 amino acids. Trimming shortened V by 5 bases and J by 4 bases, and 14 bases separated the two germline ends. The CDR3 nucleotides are TGTGCCAGTAGTGGGGGCGGGACGGCAGAGACCCAGTACTTC. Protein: CASSGGGTAETQYF.

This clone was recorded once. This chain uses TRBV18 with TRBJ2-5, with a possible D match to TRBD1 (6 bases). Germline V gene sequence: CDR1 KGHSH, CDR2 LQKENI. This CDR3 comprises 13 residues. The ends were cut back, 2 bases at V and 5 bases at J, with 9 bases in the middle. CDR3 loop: CASSPGGVETQYF. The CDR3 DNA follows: TGTGCCAGCTCACCAGGGGGCGTTGAGACCCAGTACTTC. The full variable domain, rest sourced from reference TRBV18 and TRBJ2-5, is NAGVMQNPRHLVRRRGQEARLRCSPMKGHSHVYWYRQLPEEGLKFMVYLQKENIIDESGMPKERFSAEFPKEGPSILRIQQVVRGDSAAYFCASSPGGVETQYFGPGTRLLVL.

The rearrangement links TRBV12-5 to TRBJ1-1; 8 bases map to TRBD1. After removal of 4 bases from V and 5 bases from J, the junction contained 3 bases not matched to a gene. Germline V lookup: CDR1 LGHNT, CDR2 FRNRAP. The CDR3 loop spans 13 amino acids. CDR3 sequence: CASGWDRSTEAFF. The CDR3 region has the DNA TGTGCTAGTGGTTGGGACAGGAGTACTGAAGCTTTCTTT. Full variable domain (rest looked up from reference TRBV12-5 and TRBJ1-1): DARVTQTPRHKVTEMGQEVTMRCQPILGHNTVFWYRQTMMQGLELLAYFRNRAPLDDSGMPKDRFSAEMPDATLATLKIQPSEPRDSAVYFCASGWDRSTEAFFGQGTRLTVV.

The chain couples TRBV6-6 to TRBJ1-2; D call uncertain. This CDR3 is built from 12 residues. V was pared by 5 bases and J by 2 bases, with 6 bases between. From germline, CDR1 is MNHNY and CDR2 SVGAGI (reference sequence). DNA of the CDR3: TGTGCCAGCAGTCTGGAAAACTATGGCTACACCTTC. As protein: CASSLENYGYTF.

This CDR3 reads CASSQESSGRALADTQYF. DNA for the CDR3: TGCGCCAGCAGCCAGGAGTCTAGCGGGAGGGCCCTAGCAGATACGCAGTATTTT. V and J are TRBV4-1 and TRBJ2-3; 12 nucleotides align to TRBD2. This CDR3 has 18 residues. Trimming cost V 3 bases and J 4 bases; bases outside gene matches: 11. Germline V gene sequence: CDR1 MGHRA, CDR2 YSYEKL.

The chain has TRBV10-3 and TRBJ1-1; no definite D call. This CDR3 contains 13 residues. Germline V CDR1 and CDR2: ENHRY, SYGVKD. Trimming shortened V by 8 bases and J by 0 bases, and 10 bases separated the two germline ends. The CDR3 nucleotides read TGTGCCATCCACAGTTCACTGAACACTGAAGCTTTCTTT. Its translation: CAIHSSLNTEAFF.

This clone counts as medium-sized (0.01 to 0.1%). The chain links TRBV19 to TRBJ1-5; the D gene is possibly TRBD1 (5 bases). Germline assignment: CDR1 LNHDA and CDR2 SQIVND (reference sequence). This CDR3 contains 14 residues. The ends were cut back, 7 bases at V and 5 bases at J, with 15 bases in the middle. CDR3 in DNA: TGTGCCAGTAACGATTGGGGCAGGGATCAGCCCCAGCATTTT. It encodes CASNDWGRDQPQHF.

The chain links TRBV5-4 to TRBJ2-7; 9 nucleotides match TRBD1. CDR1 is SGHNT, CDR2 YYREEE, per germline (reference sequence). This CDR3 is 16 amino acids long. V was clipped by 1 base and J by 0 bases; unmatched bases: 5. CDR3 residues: CASSLFRQGGSYEQYF. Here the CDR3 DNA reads TGTGCCAGCAGCTTGTTCCGACAGGGGGGCTCCTACGAGCAGTACTTC.

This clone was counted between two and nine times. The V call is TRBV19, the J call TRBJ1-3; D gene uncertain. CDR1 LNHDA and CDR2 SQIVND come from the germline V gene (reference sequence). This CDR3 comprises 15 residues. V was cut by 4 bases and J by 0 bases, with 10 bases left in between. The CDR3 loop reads CASSNGILSGNTIYF. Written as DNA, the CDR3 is TGTGCCAGTAGTAACGGGATCCTCTCTGGAAACACCATATATTTT. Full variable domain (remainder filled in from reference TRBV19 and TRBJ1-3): DGGITQSPKYLFRKEGQNVTLSCEQNLNHDAMYWYRQDPGQGLRLIYYSQIVNDFQKGDIAEGYSVSREKKESFPLTVTSAQKNPTAFYLCASSNGILSGNTIYFGEGSWLTVV.

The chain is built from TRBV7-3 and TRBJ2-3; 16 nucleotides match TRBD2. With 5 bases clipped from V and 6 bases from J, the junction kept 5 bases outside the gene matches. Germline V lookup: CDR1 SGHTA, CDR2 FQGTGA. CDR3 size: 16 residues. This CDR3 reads CASSPGLAGGLDTQYF. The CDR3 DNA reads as TGTGCCAGCAGCCCGGGACTAGCGGGAGGGCTTGATACGCAGTATTTT. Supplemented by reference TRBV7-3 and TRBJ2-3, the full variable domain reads GAGVSQTPSNKVTEKGKYVELRCDPISGHTALYWYRQSLGQGPEFLIYFQGTGAADDSGLPNDRFFAVRPEGSVSTLKIQRTERGDSAVYLCASSPGLAGGLDTQYFGPGTRLTVL.

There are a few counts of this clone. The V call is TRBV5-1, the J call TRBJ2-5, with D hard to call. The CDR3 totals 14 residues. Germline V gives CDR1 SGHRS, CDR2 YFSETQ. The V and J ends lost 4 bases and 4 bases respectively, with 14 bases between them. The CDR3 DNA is TGCGCCAGCAGCGCAGGACGGATGGGAGAGACCCAGTACTTC. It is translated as CASSAGRMGETQYF.

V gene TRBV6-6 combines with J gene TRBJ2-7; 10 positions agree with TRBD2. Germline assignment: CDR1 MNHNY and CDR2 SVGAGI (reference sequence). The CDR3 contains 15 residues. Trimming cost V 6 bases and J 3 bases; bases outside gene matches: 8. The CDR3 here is CASRRTSGPIYEQYF. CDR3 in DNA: TGTGCCAGCAGAAGGACTAGCGGCCCCATCTACGAGCAGTACTTC.

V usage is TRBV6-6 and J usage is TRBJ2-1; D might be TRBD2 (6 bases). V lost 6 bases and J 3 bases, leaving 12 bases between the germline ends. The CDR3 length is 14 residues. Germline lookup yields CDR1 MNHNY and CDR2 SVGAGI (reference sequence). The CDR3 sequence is CASSRGANYNEQFF. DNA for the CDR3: TGTGCCAGCAGCCGCGGGGCGAACTACAATGAGCAGTTCTTC.

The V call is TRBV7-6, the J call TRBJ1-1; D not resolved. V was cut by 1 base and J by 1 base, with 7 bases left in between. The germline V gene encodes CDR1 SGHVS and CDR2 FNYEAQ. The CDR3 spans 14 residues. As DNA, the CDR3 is TGTGCCAGCAGCTTAGGGCTAGGGAACACTGAAGCTTTCTTT. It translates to CASSLGLGNTEAFF. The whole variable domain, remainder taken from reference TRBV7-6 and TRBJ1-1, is GAGVSQSPRYKVTKRGQDVALRCDPISGHVSLYWYRQALGQGPEFLTYFNYEAQQDKSGLPNDRFSAERPEGSISTLTIQRTEQRDSAMYRCASSLGLGNTEAFFGQGTRLTVV.

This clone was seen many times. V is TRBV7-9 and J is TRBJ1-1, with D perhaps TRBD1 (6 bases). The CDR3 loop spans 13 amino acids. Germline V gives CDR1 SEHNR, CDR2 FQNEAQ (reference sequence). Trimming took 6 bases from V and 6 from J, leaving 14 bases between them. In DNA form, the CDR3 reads TGTGCCAGCAGACCACAGGGCTGGGCTGAAGCTTTCTTT. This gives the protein CASRPQGWAEAFF. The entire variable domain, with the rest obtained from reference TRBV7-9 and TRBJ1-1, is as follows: DTGVSQNPRHKITKRGQNVTFRCDPISEHNRLYWYRQTLGQGPEFLTYFQNEAQLEKSRLLSDRFSAERPKGSFSTLEIQRTEQGDSAMYLCASRPQGWAEAFFGQGTRLTVV.

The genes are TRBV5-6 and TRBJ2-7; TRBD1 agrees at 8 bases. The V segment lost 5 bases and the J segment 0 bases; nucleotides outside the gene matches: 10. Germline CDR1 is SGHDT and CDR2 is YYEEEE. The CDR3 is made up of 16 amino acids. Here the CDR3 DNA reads TGTGCCAGCAGAGAGGCCGGGACAGGAGCCTCCTACGAGCAGTACTTC. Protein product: CASREAGTGASYEQYF.

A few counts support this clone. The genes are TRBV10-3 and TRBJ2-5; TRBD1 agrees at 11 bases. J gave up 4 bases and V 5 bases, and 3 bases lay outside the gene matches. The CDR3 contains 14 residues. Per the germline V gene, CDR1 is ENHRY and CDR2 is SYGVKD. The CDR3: CAISKGQGGETQYF. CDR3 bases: TGTGCCATCAGTAAGGGACAGGGGGGAGAGACCCAGTACTTC.

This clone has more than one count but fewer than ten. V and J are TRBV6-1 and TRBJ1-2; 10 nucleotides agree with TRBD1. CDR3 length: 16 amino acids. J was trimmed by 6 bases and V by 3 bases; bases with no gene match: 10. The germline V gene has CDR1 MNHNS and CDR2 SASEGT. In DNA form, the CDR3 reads TGTGCCAGCAGTGAGGCCCTAAGACAGGGGGCCGATGGCTACACCTTC. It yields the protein CASSEALRQGADGYTF.